This TCR beta chain appears in the sequencing data of a study of shared clonotypes between healthy human individuals. Template amounts of approximately 300 ng DNA, tens of thousands of T cell genomes, were employed in unsorted PBMC replicate PCRs. Using immunoSEQ multiplex PCR, the repertoire was profiled, and TCRdb retains in-frame clones only, with some absent. The sample carries roughly 500,000 clones, 60% to 80% recorded once. In its sample, this clone was seen once. Its antigen is unidentified. Study-wide results and limits: Clonotype sharing among donors likely depends on sequencing depth.

The sequenced sample was PBMCs. This receptor was obtained from a woman aged 40 to 55 in good health. Some clones in this sample may be carry-over from other donors' samples.

The CDR3 nucleotides are TGTGCCAGCAGCTTAGATTCTGGAGGCGATCAGCCCCAGCATTTT. Its protein is CASSLDSGGDQPQHF. V and J are TRBV7-8 and TRBJ1-5; D gene unclear. The ends were cut back, 1 base at V and 5 bases at J, with 12 bases in the middle. Germline lookup yields CDR1 SGHVS and CDR2 FQNEAQ. The CDR3 totals 15 residues.